This T cell receptor (beta chain) was retrieved from a study of graft-versus-host responses after intestinal transplantation. Study observations and caveats: Across patients carrying graft-donor T cell macrochimerism, allografts held high graft-versus-host to host-versus-graft clonal ratios.

V lost 0 bases to trimming and J lost 6 bases, with 7 bases between them. This CDR3 comprises 12 residues. CDR1 SGHRS and CDR2 YFSETQ come from the germline V gene. Worth noting for this clone: Its antigen remains unidentified.

Profiled with immunoSEQ multiplex PCR; TCRdb holds only in-frame clones, not every one. The data hold 60,000 or so clones, with around nine tenths observed a single time. Sequencing was performed on PBMCs, taken approximately four months after intestinal transplantation. This chain links TRBV5-1 with TRBJ2-7, with D possibly TRBD1 on 5 matching bases. The origin of this receptor is a human patient who received an intestinal transplant, so some T cells may come from the graft donor. The CDR3 DNA is TGCGCCAGCAGCTTGGGGCAGGGCGAGCAGTACTTC. Residues: CASSLGQGEQYF.